Detailed here is one T cell receptor beta chain. Its antigen is unidentified. The CDR3 contains 12 residues. V shed 3 bases and J 4 bases; nucleotides not matched to a gene: 2. Germline CDR1 SQVTM, CDR2 ANQGSEA. The sample originates from a study of CD8 T cells in ankylosing spondylitis. Study findings and constraints: Ankylosing spondylitis blood seemed to carry a telltale TCR beta motif made of eight or nine highly homologous variants. Reportedly, disease-linked clones are significantly enriched in ankylosing spondylitis patients' matched synovial fluid.

TCRdb reprocessed the 5' RACE reads via MiXCR and lists one record per CDR3 protein. The table lists some 250,000 distinct CDR3 sequences, roughly a quarter of them singletons, with approximately 0.61% in the top ten. The clonotype was recovered from a male donor with ankylosing spondylitis or in good health (not recorded which). The chain recombines TRBV29-1 with TRBJ1-1; 7 nucleotides line up with TRBD1. Sequencing used blood, either unsorted or a sorted T cell fraction (not recorded which). This chain's CDR3 is CSVDRGTTEAFF. DNA for the CDR3: TGCAGCGTTGACAGGGGGACCACTGAAGCTTTCTTT.